Listed below are T cell receptor beta chains from one sample, sequenced in a study of shared clonotypes between healthy human individuals. Here immunoSEQ multiplex PCR was the method, and the copy in TCRdb shows in-frame clones only, minus some. This sample yields roughly 2.1 million clones, of which roughly 91% are seen a single time; over 1.5% belongs to the top ten. The specimen sequenced was naive CD8+ T cells from PBMCs. These receptors were obtained from a man aged 18 to 30 in good health. Some clones in this sample may be carry-over from other donors' samples. The CDR3 runs from the conserved cysteine through the conserved F or W. Each record gives: clone size, D gene, V gene, J gene, CDR3 DNA, CDR3 protein. The D gene is left open where the match is weak. The size of a clone is reported for some rows only, either as once, few or many, or as a class for expanded clones.

clone_size: NA
d_call: NA
v_call: TRBV4-1
j_call: TRBJ2-5
cdr3_nt: TGCGCCAGCAGCCAAGGACTAGGAGGCTCGAAAGAGACCCAGTACTTC
cdr3_aa: CASSQGLGGSKETQYF

clone_size: NA
d_call: NA
v_call: TRBV28
j_call: TRBJ1-5
cdr3_nt: TGTGCCAGCAGCTATCGGGACCGCCGTAGGTTTAGCAATCAGCCCCAGCATTTT
cdr3_aa: CASSYRDRRRFSNQPQHF

clone_size: NA
d_call: NA
v_call: TRBV28
j_call: TRBJ1-6
cdr3_nt: TGTGCCAGCAGCGCCGTTAACTATTCACCCCTCCACTTT
cdr3_aa: CASSAVNYSPLHF

clone_size: NA
d_call: NA
v_call: TRBV7-9
j_call: TRBJ1-2
cdr3_nt: TGTGCCAGCAGCTTCCCGCGTCTGGGCTATGGCTACACCTTC
cdr3_aa: CASSFPRLGYGYTF

clone_size: NA
d_call: TRBD2
v_call: TRBV10-3
j_call: TRBJ2-1
cdr3_nt: TGTGCCATCATGGGTTCCCTAGCGGGATCCCACACTGAGCAGTTCTTC
cdr3_aa: CAIMGSLAGSHTEQFF

clone_size: once
d_call: NA
v_call: TRBV7-9
j_call: TRBJ2-5
cdr3_nt: TGTGCCAGCAGCCGCCGGGTTTCTCCGGAGACCCAGTACTTC
cdr3_aa: CASSRRVSPETQYF

clone_size: NA
d_call: TRBD2
v_call: TRBV9
j_call: TRBJ2-2
cdr3_nt: TGTGCCAGCGCGAGACTAGCGGGAGGACTAAACACCGGGGAGCTGTTTTTT
cdr3_aa: CASARLAGGLNTGELFF

clone_size: NA
d_call: TRBD1
v_call: TRBV9
j_call: TRBJ1-5
cdr3_nt: TGTGCCAGCAGCGTCGAGACAGGGAACAGCAATCAGCCCCAGCATTTT
cdr3_aa: CASSVETGNSNQPQHF

clone_size: few
d_call: NA
v_call: TRBV5-1
j_call: TRBJ1-3
cdr3_nt: TGCGCCAGCAGGCCCGGGACGGCCGTCTCTGGAAACACCATATATTTT
cdr3_aa: CASRPGTAVSGNTIYF

clone_size: NA
d_call: NA
v_call: TRBV6-5
j_call: TRBJ2-4
cdr3_nt: TGTGCCAGCAGTTCGGGTTACAAAAACATTCAGTACTTC
cdr3_aa: CASSSGYKNIQYF

clone_size: NA
d_call: TRBD2
v_call: TRBV4-2
j_call: TRBJ2-7
cdr3_nt: TGTGCCAGCAGCCAGCTGGGGGGGAGTGGGAGGCCCGTCTACGAGCAGTACTTC
cdr3_aa: CASSQLGGSGRPVYEQYF

clone_size: NA
d_call: NA
v_call: TRBV27
j_call: TRBJ2-7
cdr3_nt: TGTGCCAGCAGTTTACGGGGCCGAGTAGGGGCCTACGAGCAGTACTTC
cdr3_aa: CASSLRGRVGAYEQYF

clone_size: NA
d_call: NA
v_call: TRBV7-6
j_call: TRBJ1-5
cdr3_nt: TGTGCCAGCAGCTCAGGGGAGGGAAGTCAGCCCCAGCATTTT
cdr3_aa: CASSSGEGSQPQHF

clone_size: few
d_call: NA
v_call: TRBV4-3
j_call: TRBJ1-1
cdr3_nt: TGCGCCAGCAGCCCCAGATCGAACACTGAAGCTTTCTTT
cdr3_aa: CASSPRSNTEAFF

clone_size: NA
d_call: TRBD1
v_call: TRBV5-6
j_call: TRBJ2-2
cdr3_nt: TGTGCCAGCAGCTCCGGGACAGGGTTTGGTACCGGGGAGCTGTTTTTT
cdr3_aa: CASSSGTGFGTGELFF

clone_size: NA
d_call: TRBD2
v_call: TRBV10-3
j_call: TRBJ2-3
cdr3_nt: TGTGCCACCTTTGGACTAGCGGGAGCCACAGATACGCAGTATTTT
cdr3_aa: CATFGLAGATDTQYF

clone_size: NA
d_call: NA
v_call: TRBV7-2
j_call: TRBJ2-1
cdr3_nt: TGTGCCAGCAGGGGGACAGGGACTAGGAATGAGCAGTTCTTC
cdr3_aa: CASRGTGTRNEQFF

clone_size: NA
d_call: NA
v_call: TRBV6-1
j_call: TRBJ1-5
cdr3_nt: TGTGCCAGCAGTGAAGATCAATACGTAAAGGGACAGCCCCAGCATTTT
cdr3_aa: CASSEDQYVKGQPQHF

clone_size: NA
d_call: TRBD2
v_call: TRBV7-9
j_call: TRBJ2-5
cdr3_nt: TGTGCCAGCAGCCCCCCGACTAGCGGAGGCTCGGCGACCCAGTACTTC
cdr3_aa: CASSPPTSGGSATQYF

clone_size: NA
d_call: NA
v_call: TRBV4-2
j_call: TRBJ2-3
cdr3_nt: TGTGCCAGCAGCCACACGGGGAGTACTAGCACAGATACGCAGTATTTT
cdr3_aa: CASSHTGSTSTDTQYF

clone_size: NA
d_call: NA
v_call: TRBV27
j_call: TRBJ2-7
cdr3_nt: TGTGCCAGCAGTTTCTCCGGGAGAAGGCCCTACGAGCAGTACTTC
cdr3_aa: CASSFSGRRPYEQYF

clone_size: NA
d_call: NA
v_call: TRBV2
j_call: TRBJ2-7
cdr3_nt: TGTGCCAGCAGTGAATCTGAGTACTACGAGCAGTACTTC
cdr3_aa: CASSESEYYEQYF

clone_size: NA
d_call: TRBD2
v_call: TRBV30
j_call: TRBJ2-3
cdr3_nt: TGTGCCTGGAGTGTACTTGGTAGCGGGAGGGATACGCAGTATTTT
cdr3_aa: CAWSVLGSGRDTQYF

clone_size: few
d_call: NA
v_call: TRBV27
j_call: TRBJ2-2
cdr3_nt: TGTGCCAGCAGTTTACGAGGTGACGGGGAGCTGTTTTTT
cdr3_aa: CASSLRGDGELFF

clone_size: NA
d_call: NA
v_call: TRBV9
j_call: TRBJ2-7
cdr3_nt: TGTGCCAGCAGCGTAGGCGGGGGCGAATACGAGCAGTACTTC
cdr3_aa: CASSVGGGEYEQYF

clone_size: NA
d_call: TRBD2
v_call: TRBV13
j_call: TRBJ2-7
cdr3_nt: TGTGCCAGCAGTTCCACTGCAGCGGGAGGGGCCTACGAGCAGTACTTC
cdr3_aa: CASSSTAAGGAYEQYF

clone_size: once
d_call: NA
v_call: TRBV7-8
j_call: TRBJ2-5
cdr3_nt: TGTGCCAGCAGCCAAAGGACAGCACTGGAGACCCAGTACTTC
cdr3_aa: CASSQRTALETQYF

clone_size: once
d_call: TRBD2
v_call: TRBV5-4
j_call: TRBJ2-1
cdr3_nt: TGTGCCAGCAGCTTGTTAGCGGGAGGCCCTTCGAACAATGAGCAGTTCTTC
cdr3_aa: CASSLLAGGPSNNEQFF

clone_size: NA
d_call: TRBD2
v_call: TRBV28
j_call: TRBJ2-3
cdr3_nt: TGTGCCAGCAGTTTATTGGGCGGGAGGCCAGATACGCAGTATTTT
cdr3_aa: CASSLLGGRPDTQYF

clone_size: NA
d_call: NA
v_call: TRBV7-9
j_call: TRBJ2-7
cdr3_nt: TGTGCCAGCAGCTCCGGTGGGACCGAGCAGTACTTC
cdr3_aa: CASSSGGTEQYF

clone_size: NA
d_call: NA
v_call: TRBV19
j_call: TRBJ2-2
cdr3_nt: TGTGCCAGTAGTATCGGTGGGAACACCGGGGAGCTGTTTTTT
cdr3_aa: CASSIGGNTGELFF

clone_size: NA
d_call: NA
v_call: TRBV9
j_call: TRBJ1-1
cdr3_nt: TGTGCCAGCAGCGTAGTTCGGAACACTGAAGCTTTCTTT
cdr3_aa: CASSVVRNTEAFF

clone_size: NA
d_call: TRBD1
v_call: TRBV2
j_call: TRBJ2-1
cdr3_nt: TGTGCCAGCAGTGGCGGGGCAGGGACAGGGGGCTTCGATGAGCAGTTCTTC
cdr3_aa: CASSGGAGTGGFDEQFF

clone_size: NA
d_call: NA
v_call: TRBV7-9
j_call: TRBJ2-5
cdr3_nt: TGTGCCAGCAGCTTACGCGGGGAGACCCAGTACTTC
cdr3_aa: CASSLRGETQYF

clone_size: once
d_call: NA
v_call: TRBV5-6
j_call: TRBJ2-7
cdr3_nt: TGTGCCAGCAGCTTTAGGGGCAGTTCCTACGAGCAGTACTTC
cdr3_aa: CASSFRGSSYEQYF

clone_size: NA
d_call: TRBD1
v_call: TRBV6-6
j_call: TRBJ2-7
cdr3_nt: TGTGCCACTACCGGGACAGGGGACGAGCAGTACTTC
cdr3_aa: CATTGTGDEQYF

clone_size: NA
d_call: NA
v_call: TRBV10-3
j_call: TRBJ2-7
cdr3_nt: TGTGCCAGACAGACAGCTGACTCCTACGAGCAGTACTTC
cdr3_aa: CARQTADSYEQYF

clone_size: NA
d_call: NA
v_call: TRBV14
j_call: TRBJ2-7
cdr3_nt: TGTGCCAGCAGCCGCAACCTTGTTCCGGGACGGGGAATCTTC
cdr3_aa: CASSRNLVPGRGIF

clone_size: NA
d_call: NA
v_call: TRBV2
j_call: TRBJ1-5
cdr3_nt: TGTGCCAGCAGTGAATTCGGGCTTGTTAGCAATCAGCCCCAGCATTTT
cdr3_aa: CASSEFGLVSNQPQHF

clone_size: once
d_call: NA
v_call: TRBV10-1
j_call: TRBJ2-1
cdr3_nt: TGCGCCAGCAGTAGAGTATCGGTAGCGGTATACAATGAGCAGTTCTTC
cdr3_aa: CASSRVSVAVYNEQFF